A single sample is the source of the 10 T cell receptor beta chains below, sequenced in a study of T cells after yellow fever vaccination. TCRdb re-analysed the 5' RACE reads in MiXCR, keeping a single row per CDR3 protein. The table includes about 120,000 distinct CDR3 sequences, more than 5.5% detected once. The specimen was CD4+ T cells sorted from PBMCs, collected roughly 45 days after the first yellow fever vaccination. These receptor sequences come from a man aged 18-30 years who received the YFV17D yellow fever vaccine.

Note on this clonotype: This sequence may be a read error, since a much larger clone differs from it by one base. V is TRBV20-1 and J is TRBJ1-1, with 10 nucleotides matching TRBD1. The V and J ends lost 1 base and 4 bases, in that order; junction bases with no gene match: 3. This CDR3 is 14 amino acids long. CDR1 and CDR2 from the germline V gene are DFQATT and SNEGSKA (reference sequence). CDR3 DNA sequence: TGCAGTGCTAGAGGGGACAGGGGACGCACTGAAGCTTTCTTT. Protein product: CSARGDRGRTEAFF.

This clonotype came up many times. The chain combines TRBV7-2 with TRBJ2-1; 7 bases are a match to TRBD1. Germline-derived CDR1 and CDR2 are SGHTA and FQGNSA. The CDR3 runs 15 residues. V lost 5 bases to trimming and J lost 4 bases; unmatched junction nucleotides: 8. The DNA of the CDR3 is TGTGCCAGCAGCGGCAGACAGGGCGGGTACAATGAGCAGTTCTTC. Translating gives CASSGRQGGYNEQFF.

This clonotype was seen repeatedly, ten times or more. CDR3 sequence (DNA): TGTGCCAGCAGCTTGGGGACAGGGATGTACGAGCAGTACTTC. This translates into CASSLGTGMYEQYF. The chain is built from TRBV5-6 and TRBJ2-7; TRBD1 matches 8 bases. CDR3 length equals 14 residues. Germline V gives CDR1 SGHDT, CDR2 YYEEEE. Trimming removed 0 bases from V and 4 bases from J; junction bases left unmatched: 3.

This clonotype was seen many times. The chain recombines TRBV25-1 with TRBJ2-5, with TRBD1 identical over 9 bases. With V trimmed by 3 bases and J by 6 bases, 5 bases remained unmatched. The CDR3 has 14 residues. CDR1 and CDR2 from the germline V gene are MGHDK and SYGVNS. CDR3 sequence reads: CASSDSGQGQTQYF. CDR3 coding DNA: TGTGCCAGCAGTGATTCCGGACAGGGGCAGACCCAGTACTTC.

This clonotype has at least ten counts. The gene calls are TRBV7-2 and TRBJ2-5; a possible D gene is TRBD1 (6 bases). Germline loops: CDR1 SGHTA, CDR2 FQGNSA. Trimming took off 2 bases at V and 1 base at J, with 11 bases between the two ends. CDR3 length equals 15 residues. CDR3 DNA sequence: TGTGCCAGCAGCTTAACCGGACAGCCCCAAGAGACCCAGTACTTC. It yields the protein CASSLTGQPQETQYF.

This clonotype has a count of ten or more. This sequence joins TRBV2 and TRBJ1-2; tentatively, D is TRBD1 (5 bases). V lost 4 bases and J 4 bases, leaving 13 bases between the germline ends. Germline CDR1 reads SNHLY; CDR2 reads FYNNEI. The CDR3 consists of 14 residues. As DNA, the CDR3 is TGTGCCAGCAGTGCCGGGACGTATGGCTATGGCTACACCTTC. This gives the protein CASSAGTYGYGYTF. The whole variable domain, remainder taken from reference TRBV2 and TRBJ1-2, is EPEVTQTPSHQVTQMGQEVILRCVPISNHLYFYWYRQILGQKVEFLVSFYNNEISEKSEIFDDQFSVERPDGSNFTLKIRSTKLEDSAMYFCASSAGTYGYGYTFGSGTRLTVV.

The chain has TRBV20-1 and TRBJ2-6, with a weak D call TRBD2 (6 bases). This CDR3 is built from 16 residues. Per the germline V gene, CDR1 is DFQATT and CDR2 is SNEGSKA (reference sequence). With 2 bases removed from V and 3 bases from J, the gap between germline ends came to 14 bases. This CDR3 reads CSARTPGLYGANVLTF. For the CDR3, the DNA is TGCAGTGCTAGAACTCCGGGACTCTATGGGGCCAACGTCCTGACTTTC.

This clonotype appeared many times. The chain links TRBV7-2 to TRBJ2-4, with TRBD2 matching 9 bases. Germline V gene data show CDR1 as SGHTA and CDR2 as FQGNSA. This CDR3 region has 17 residues. J gave up 9 bases and V 5 bases, and 17 bases lay outside the gene matches. The CDR3 DNA sequence: TGTGCCAGCAGCCTCGGGGCTAGCGGGGCCCTGGGGGGCATTCAGTACTTC. It codes for CASSLGASGALGGIQYF.

The genes are TRBV5-1 and TRBJ2-5; TRBD2 agrees at 7 bases. With V trimmed by 1 base and J by 0 bases, 3 bases remained unmatched. This CDR3 is 15 amino acids long. Germline V lookup: CDR1 SGHRS, CDR2 YFSETQ. The CDR3 DNA is TGCGCCAGCAGCTTGTCTAGCGGTAACCAAGAGACCCAGTACTTC. Amino acid sequence: CASSLSSGNQETQYF.

This clonotype was recorded a few times. V usage is TRBV11-1 and J usage is TRBJ2-1; 11 bases are shared with TRBD2. Germline loops: CDR1 SGHAT, CDR2 FQDESV (reference sequence). The CDR3 runs to 18 residues. V was clipped by 2 bases and J by 0 bases; unmatched bases: 6. CDR3 nucleotide sequence: TGTGCCAGCAGCTTACAACTAGCGGGGGCCGGCTCCTACAATGAGCAGTTCTTC. Residues: CASSLQLAGAGSYNEQFF.